This entry describes one T cell receptor beta chain. This entry comes from a study of CD8 T cells in Susac syndrome. On the study more broadly: Active disease was present in roughly 6 of the sequenced Susac syndrome patients, and remission in fewer than 10.

The RNA input was about 0.45 to 1 ug, and it was reverse transcribed with random hexamers. TCRdb redid the calling of the immunoSEQ multiplex PCR reads with MiXCR, one entry per CDR3 protein. The data show roughly 100,000 distinct CDR3 sequences, roughly 94% seen once. The CDR3 consists of 14 residues. Germline values: CDR1 SGHNT, CDR2 YYREEE (reference sequence). V was clipped by 0 bases and J by 4 bases, with 11 bases between them. The sequence derives from a human donor with Susac syndrome. The rearrangement uses TRBV5-4 and TRBJ2-7, with D possibly being TRBD2 (6 bases). The specimen was CD4+ T cells from PBMCs. Here the CDR3 reads CASSLDLGGYEQYF. DNA of the CDR3: TGTGCCAGCAGCTTGGATTTGGGAGGTTACGAGCAGTACTTC.